This T cell receptor (beta chain) stems from a study of CD8+ T cells in alopecia areata. At the level of the study: Treated patients were given 5 to 10 mg oral tofacitinib twice daily. Scoring of severity for treated patients was based on percentage of affected scalp area.

The sequencing template was cDNA reverse transcribed from extracted RNA. This table comes from immunoSEQ multiplex PCR, and its TCRdb copy is limited to in-frame clones, with some not included. The sample holds over 100,000 clones; about three fifths are singletons and the top ten take less than 15%. Documented treatment: oral pan-JAK inhibitor, 5-10 mg twice daily. Points from the study as a whole: The study found higher clonality in lesional than normal scalp, especially in alopecia totalis/universalis. Among the 100 top clones, expanded CD8+ clones, like scalp clonality, were significantly decreased by tofacitinib.

This clone was seen a few times. As yet, its antigen is unknown. The receptor was derived from a human donor with alopecia areata. The sequenced sample was CD8+ T cells sorted from blood, obtained at week 24, from a patient treated with tofacitinib.

The CDR3 protein is CASSLGGTNQETQYF. The CDR3 DNA is TGTGCCAGCAGCTTAGGTGGGACGAATCAAGAGACCCAGTACTTC. The V and J genes are TRBV7-9 and TRBJ2-5, with D perhaps being TRBD1 or TRBD2 (5 bases each). The CDR3 totals 15 residues. Germline V CDR1 and CDR2: SEHNR, FQNEAQ (reference sequence). The V end was cut by 1 base, the J end by 2 bases, with 11 bases between.